This T cell receptor beta chain stems from a study of T cell responses to AZD1222 COVID-19 vaccine. Study-wide points: Spike-specific TCR breadth and depth went up after people got two AZD1222 doses.

As regards this clone: What it binds is unknown.

Here immunoSEQ multiplex PCR was the method, and the copy in TCRdb shows in-frame clones only, minus some. The sample gives 150,000 to 180,000 clones, 86% of which show up once; more than 5.5% is in the top ten. This CDR3 comprises 12 residues. V lost 6 bases, J lost 3 bases, and 2 bases stayed unmatched. Per germline, CDR1 MGHDK and CDR2 SYGVNS. The chain is built from TRBV25-1 and TRBJ2-7, with 7 bases identical to TRBD1. Material: peripheral blood, obtained on day 0 of MenACWY control vaccination. The clonotype originates from an adult in good health. Written as DNA, the CDR3 is TGTGCCAGCAGAAGGGACAGCTACGAGCAGTACTTC. Residues: CASRRDSYEQYF.